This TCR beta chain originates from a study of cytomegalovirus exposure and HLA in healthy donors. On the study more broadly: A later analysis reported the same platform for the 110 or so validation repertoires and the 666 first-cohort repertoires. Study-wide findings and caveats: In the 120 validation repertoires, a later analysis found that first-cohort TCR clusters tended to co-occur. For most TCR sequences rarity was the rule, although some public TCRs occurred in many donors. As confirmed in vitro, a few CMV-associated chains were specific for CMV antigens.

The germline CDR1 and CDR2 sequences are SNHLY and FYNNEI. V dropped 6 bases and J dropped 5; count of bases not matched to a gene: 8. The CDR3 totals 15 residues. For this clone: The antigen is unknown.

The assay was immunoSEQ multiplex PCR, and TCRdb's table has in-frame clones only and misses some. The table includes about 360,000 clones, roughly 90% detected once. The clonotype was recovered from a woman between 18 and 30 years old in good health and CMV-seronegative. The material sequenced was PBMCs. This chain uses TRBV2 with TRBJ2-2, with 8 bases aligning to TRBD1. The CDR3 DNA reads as TGTGCCAGCAGCCAAAGGACAGGGTCGACCGGGGAGCTGTTTTTT. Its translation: CASSQRTGSTGELFF.